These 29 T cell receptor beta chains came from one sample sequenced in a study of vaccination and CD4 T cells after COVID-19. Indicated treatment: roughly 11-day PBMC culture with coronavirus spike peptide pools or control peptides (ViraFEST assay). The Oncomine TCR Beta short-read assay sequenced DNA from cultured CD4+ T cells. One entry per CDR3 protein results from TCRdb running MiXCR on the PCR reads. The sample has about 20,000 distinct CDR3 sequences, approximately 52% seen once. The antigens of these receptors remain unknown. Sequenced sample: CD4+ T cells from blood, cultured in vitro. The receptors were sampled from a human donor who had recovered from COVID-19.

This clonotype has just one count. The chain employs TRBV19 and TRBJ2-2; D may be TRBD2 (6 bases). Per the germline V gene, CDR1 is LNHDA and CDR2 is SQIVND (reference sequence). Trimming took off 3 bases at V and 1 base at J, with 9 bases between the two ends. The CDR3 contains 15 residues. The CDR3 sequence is CASSIVGGNTGELFF. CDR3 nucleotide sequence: TGTGCCAGTAGTATTGTGGGGGGGAACACCGGGGAGCTGTTTTTT.

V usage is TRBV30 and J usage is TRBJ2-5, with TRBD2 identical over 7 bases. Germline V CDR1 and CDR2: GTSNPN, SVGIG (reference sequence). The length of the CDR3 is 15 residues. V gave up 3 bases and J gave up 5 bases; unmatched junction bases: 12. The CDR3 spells CAWSGGIAGDETQYF. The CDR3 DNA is TGTGCCTGGAGCGGCGGGATTGCGGGGGACGAGACCCAGTACTTC.

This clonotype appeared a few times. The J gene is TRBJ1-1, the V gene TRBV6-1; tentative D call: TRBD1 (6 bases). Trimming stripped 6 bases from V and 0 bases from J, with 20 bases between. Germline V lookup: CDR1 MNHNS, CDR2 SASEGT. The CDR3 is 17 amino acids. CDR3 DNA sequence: TGTGCCAGCAGCTTACGGGCGGACCCAGGGGTGAACACTGAAGCTTTCTTT. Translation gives CASSLRADPGVNTEAFF.

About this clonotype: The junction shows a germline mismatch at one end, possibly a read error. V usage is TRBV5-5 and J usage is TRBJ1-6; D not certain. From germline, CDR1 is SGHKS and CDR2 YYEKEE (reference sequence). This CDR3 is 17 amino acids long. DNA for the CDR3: TGTGTCAGCAGCTTGACCTCGACCAGCTCCTATAATTCACCCCTCCACTTT. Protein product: CVSSLTSTSSYNSPLHF.

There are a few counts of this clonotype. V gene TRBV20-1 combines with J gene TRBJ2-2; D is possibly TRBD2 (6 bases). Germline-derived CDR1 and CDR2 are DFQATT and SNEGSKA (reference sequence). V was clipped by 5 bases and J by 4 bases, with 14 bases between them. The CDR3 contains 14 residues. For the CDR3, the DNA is TGCAGTGCTGGAGGGGTAGCAGGCACCGGGGAGCTGTTTTTT. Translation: CSAGGVAGTGELFF.

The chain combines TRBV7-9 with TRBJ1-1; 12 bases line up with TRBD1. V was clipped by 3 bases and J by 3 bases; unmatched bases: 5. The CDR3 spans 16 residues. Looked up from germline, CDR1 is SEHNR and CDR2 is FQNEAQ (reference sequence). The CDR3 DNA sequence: TGTGCCAGCAGCTTCGGGACAGGGGGCTCTGACACTGAAGCTTTCTTT. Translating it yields CASSFGTGGSDTEAFF.

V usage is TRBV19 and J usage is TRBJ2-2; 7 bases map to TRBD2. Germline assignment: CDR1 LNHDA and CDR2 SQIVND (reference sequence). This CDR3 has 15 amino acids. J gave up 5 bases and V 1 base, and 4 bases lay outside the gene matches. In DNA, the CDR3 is TGTGCCAGTAGTATAGGTGGGAGGGTAACCGGGGAGCTGTTTTTT. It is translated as CASSIGGRVTGELFF. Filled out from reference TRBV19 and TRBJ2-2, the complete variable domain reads DGGITQSPKYLFRKEGQNVTLSCEQNLNHDAMYWYRQDPGQGLRLIYYSQIVNDFQKGDIAEGYSVSREKKESFPLTVTSAQKNPTAFYLCASSIGGRVTGELFFGEGSRLTVL.

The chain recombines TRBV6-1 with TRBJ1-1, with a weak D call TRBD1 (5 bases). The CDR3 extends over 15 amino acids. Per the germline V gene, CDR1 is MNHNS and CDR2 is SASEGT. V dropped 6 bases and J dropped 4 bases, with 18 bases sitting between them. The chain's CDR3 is CASSTSSRGSTEAFF. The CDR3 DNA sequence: TGTGCCAGCAGCACTTCTTCGAGGGGAAGCACTGAAGCTTTCTTT.

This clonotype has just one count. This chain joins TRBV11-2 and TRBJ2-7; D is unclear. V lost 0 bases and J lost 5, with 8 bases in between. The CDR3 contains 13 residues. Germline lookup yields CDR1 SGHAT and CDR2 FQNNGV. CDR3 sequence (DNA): TGTGCCAGCAGCTTAGATCGGCCGAACGAGCAGTACTTC. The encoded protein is CASSLDRPNEQYF.

The CDR3 sequence: CASGPGGFLYGYTF. The CDR3 nucleotides are TGTGCCAGTGGTCCGGGAGGGTTTCTTTATGGCTACACCTTC. The chain couples TRBV2 to TRBJ1-2, with D hard to call. V shed 9 bases and J shed 5 bases, with 19 bases lying between them. Per the germline V gene, CDR1 is SNHLY and CDR2 is FYNNEI. This CDR3 spans 14 amino acids.

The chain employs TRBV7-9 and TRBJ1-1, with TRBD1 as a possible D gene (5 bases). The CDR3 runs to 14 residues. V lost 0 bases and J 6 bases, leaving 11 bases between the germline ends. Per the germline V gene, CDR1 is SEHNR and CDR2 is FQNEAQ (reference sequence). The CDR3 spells CASSLAREGAEAFF. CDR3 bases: TGTGCCAGCAGCTTAGCCAGGGAAGGTGCTGAAGCTTTCTTT.

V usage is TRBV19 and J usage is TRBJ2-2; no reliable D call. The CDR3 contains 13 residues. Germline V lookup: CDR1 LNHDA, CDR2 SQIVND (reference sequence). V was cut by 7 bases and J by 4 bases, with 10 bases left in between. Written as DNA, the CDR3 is TGTGCCAGTACCCCGGGTGGCACCGGGGAGCTGTTTTTT. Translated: CASTPGGTGELFF.

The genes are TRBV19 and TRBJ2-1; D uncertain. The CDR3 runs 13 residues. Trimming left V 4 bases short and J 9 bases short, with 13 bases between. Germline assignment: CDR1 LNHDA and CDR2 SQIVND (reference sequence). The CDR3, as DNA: TGTGCCAGTAGTAGTTTTGTCGGTGGTGAGCAGTTCTTC. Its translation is CASSSFVGGEQFF.

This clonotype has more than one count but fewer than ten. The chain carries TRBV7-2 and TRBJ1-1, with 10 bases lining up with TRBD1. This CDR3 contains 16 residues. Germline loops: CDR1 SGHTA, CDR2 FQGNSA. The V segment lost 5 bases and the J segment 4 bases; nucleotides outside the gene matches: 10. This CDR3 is CASSQTGGAPPTEAFF. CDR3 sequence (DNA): TGTGCCAGCAGCCAGACAGGGGGCGCCCCCCCCACTGAAGCTTTCTTT.

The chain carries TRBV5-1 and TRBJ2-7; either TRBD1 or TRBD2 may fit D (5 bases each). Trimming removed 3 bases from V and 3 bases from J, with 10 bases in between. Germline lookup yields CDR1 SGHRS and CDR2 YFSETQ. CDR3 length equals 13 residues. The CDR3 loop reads CASSSGRGYEQYF. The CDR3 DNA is TGCGCCAGCAGCTCGGGACGGGGCTACGAGCAGTACTTC.

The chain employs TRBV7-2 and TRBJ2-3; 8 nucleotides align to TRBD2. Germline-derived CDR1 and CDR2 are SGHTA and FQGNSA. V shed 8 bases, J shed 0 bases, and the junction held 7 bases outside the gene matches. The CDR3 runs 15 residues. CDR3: CASLIAGRSTDTQYF. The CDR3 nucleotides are TGTGCCAGCCTTATAGCGGGGCGGAGCACAGATACGCAGTATTTT.

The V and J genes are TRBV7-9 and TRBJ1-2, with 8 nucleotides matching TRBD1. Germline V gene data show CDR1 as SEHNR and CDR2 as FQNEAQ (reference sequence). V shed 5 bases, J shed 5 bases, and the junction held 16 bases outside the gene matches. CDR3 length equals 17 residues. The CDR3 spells CASSPSAGTGLGYGYTF. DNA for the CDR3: TGTGCCAGCAGCCCCTCGGCCGGGACAGGTTTGGGGTATGGCTACACCTTC.

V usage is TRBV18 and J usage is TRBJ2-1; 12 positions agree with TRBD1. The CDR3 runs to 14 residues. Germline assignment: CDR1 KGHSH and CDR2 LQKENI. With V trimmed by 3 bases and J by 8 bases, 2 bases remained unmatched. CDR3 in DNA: TGTGCCAGCTCACCGGGACAGGGGGCGGATGAGCAGTTCTTC. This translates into CASSPGQGADEQFF.

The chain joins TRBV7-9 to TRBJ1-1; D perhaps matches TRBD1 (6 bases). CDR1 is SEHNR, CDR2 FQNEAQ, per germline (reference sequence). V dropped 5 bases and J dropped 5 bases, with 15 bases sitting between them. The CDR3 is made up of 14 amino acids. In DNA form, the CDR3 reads TGTGCCAGCAGCACGGCCGGGGGCCGGACTGAAGCTTTCTTT. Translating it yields CASSTAGGRTEAFF.

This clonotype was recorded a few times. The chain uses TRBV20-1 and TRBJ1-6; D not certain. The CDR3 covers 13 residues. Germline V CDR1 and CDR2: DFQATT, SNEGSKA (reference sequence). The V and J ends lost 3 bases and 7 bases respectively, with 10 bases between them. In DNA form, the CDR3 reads TGCAGTGCTAGTGTCAGCTACAATTCACCCCTCCACTTT. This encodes CSASVSYNSPLHF.

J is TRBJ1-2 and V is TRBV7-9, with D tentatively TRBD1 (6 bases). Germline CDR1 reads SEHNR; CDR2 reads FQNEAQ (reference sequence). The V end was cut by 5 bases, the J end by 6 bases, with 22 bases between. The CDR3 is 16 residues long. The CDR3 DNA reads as TGTGCCAGCAGCCGAGTGGCGGGGGCGCAGGGAGATGGCTACACCTTC. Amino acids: CASSRVAGAQGDGYTF.

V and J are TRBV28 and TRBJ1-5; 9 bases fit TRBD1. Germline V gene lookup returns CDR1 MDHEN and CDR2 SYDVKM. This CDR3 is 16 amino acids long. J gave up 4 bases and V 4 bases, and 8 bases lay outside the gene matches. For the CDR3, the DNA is TGTGCCAGCAGTTCATTGACAGGGGGAGGAAATCAGCCCCAGCATTTT. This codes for CASSSLTGGGNQPQHF.

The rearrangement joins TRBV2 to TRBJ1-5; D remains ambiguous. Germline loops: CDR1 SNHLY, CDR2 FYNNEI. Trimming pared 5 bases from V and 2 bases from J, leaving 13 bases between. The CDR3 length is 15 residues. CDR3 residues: CASSQTSAGNQPQHF. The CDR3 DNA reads TGTGCCAGCAGTCAGACCTCCGCGGGCAATCAGCCCCAGCATTTT.

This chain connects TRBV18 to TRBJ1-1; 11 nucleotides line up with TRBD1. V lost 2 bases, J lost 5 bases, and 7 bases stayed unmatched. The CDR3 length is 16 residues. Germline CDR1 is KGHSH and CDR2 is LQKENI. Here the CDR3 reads CASSPGDRGYWTEAFF. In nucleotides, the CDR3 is TGTGCCAGCTCACCAGGGGACAGGGGGTACTGGACTGAAGCTTTCTTT.

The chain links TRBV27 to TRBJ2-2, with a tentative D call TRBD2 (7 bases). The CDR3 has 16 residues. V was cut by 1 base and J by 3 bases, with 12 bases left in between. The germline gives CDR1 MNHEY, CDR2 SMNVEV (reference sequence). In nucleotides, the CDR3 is TGTGCCAGCAGTTTATTTCGGGGGGCGCACACCGGGGAGCTGTTTTTT. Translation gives CASSLFRGAHTGELFF.

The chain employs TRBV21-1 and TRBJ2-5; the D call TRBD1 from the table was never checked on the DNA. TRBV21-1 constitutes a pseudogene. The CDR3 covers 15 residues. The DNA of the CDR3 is TGTGCCAGCAGCAAAGTCAGGGGGCGCCGTGAGACCCAGTACTTC. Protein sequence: CASSKVRGRRETQYF.

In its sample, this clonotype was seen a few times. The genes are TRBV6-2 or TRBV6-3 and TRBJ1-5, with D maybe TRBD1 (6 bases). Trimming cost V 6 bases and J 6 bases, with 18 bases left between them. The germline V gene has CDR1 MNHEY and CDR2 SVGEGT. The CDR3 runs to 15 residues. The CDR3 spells CASSQDKGRGQPQHF. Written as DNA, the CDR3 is TGTGCCAGCAGCCAGGACAAGGGCAGGGGTCAGCCCCAGCATTTT.

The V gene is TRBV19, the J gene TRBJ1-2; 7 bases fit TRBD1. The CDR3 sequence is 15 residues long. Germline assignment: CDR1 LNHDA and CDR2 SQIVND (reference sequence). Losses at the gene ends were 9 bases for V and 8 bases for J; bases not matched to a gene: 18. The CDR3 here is CASYPSRQGPRGYTF. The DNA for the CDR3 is TGTGCCAGCTACCCTTCCCGACAGGGTCCGCGGGGCTACACCTTC.

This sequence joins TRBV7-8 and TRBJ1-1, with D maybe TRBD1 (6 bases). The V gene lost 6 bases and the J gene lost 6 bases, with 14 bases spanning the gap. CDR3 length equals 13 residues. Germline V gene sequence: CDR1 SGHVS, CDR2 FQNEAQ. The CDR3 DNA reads TGTGCCAGCAGTTCGAGGGGGTCGGCTGAAGCTTTCTTT. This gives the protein CASSSRGSAEAFF.